This T cell receptor beta chain is from a study of shared clonotypes between healthy human individuals. Germline lookup yields CDR1 LNHDA and CDR2 SQIVND (reference sequence). CDR3 length: 15 amino acids. Trimming shortened V by 6 bases and J by 5 bases, and 17 bases separated the two germline ends. Naive CD4+ cells were CD45RA-selected; the remaining cells were memory. The assay was immunoSEQ multiplex PCR, and TCRdb's table has in-frame clones only and misses some. The sample has some 1.5 million clones, roughly 97% seen once. Source material: naive CD4+ T cells sorted from blood. Documented subset: CD45RA+ positively selected. The chain is built from TRBV19 and TRBJ2-1; D is possibly TRBD2 (5 bases). This receptor was taken from a man between 25 and 39 years old in good health. The CDR3 spells CASSRGGHRNNEQFF. The CDR3 nucleotides are TGTGCCAGTAGCCGAGGCGGGCATCGGAACAATGAGCAGTTCTTC.